Listed below are T cell receptor beta chains from one sample, sequenced in a study of memory CD4+ T cells and cytomegalovirus serostatus. The protocol was immunoSEQ multiplex PCR, while the TCRdb copy is restricted to in-frame clones and leaves out a portion. The sample consists of about 61,000 clones, 82% of them appearing once. The sequenced sample consisted of memory CD4+ T cells from blood. The source is an adult in good health and CMV-seronegative. Each CDR3 is given with its conserved first and last residue. The order of the fields is clone size, CDR3 length, J gene, D gene, V gene, CDR3 protein, CDR3 DNA. The D gene is left open where the match is weak. Size values are once, few and many counts, or a class for expanded clones, and some rows have none.

- | 12 | TRBJ1-1 | - | TRBV28 | CASTPGRTEAFF | TGTGCCAGCACCCCGGGCCGGACTGAAGCTTTCTTT
- | 15 | TRBJ2-6 | - | TRBV6-1 | CASGTGYSGANVLTF | TGTGCCAGCGGAACAGGATACTCTGGGGCCAACGTCCTGACTTTC
- | 12 | TRBJ2-2 | - | TRBV25-1 | CASSSGSGELFF | TGTGCCAGCAGTTCCGGATCCGGGGAGCTGTTTTTT
- | 14 | TRBJ1-1 | - | TRBV6-5 | CASSHPGGDTEAFF | TGTGCCAGCAGCCACCCGGGGGGGGACACTGAAGCTTTCTTT
- | 17 | TRBJ2-2 | TRBD2 | TRBV7-2 | CASSPLAGLTNTGELFF | TGTGCCAGCAGCCCCCTTGCGGGACTAACGAACACCGGGGAGCTGTTTTTT
- | 14 | TRBJ2-5 | - | TRBV18 | CASSPGTLQETQYF | TGTGCCAGCTCACCAGGGACTCTACAAGAGACCCAGTACTTC
- | 13 | TRBJ1-1 | - | TRBV18 | CASSGGVNTEAFF | TGTGCCAGCTCCGGGGGAGTGAACACTGAAGCTTTCTTT
- | 14 | TRBJ1-1 | - | TRBV19 | CASTTMGGNTEAFF | TGTGCCAGCACTACCATGGGGGGGAACACTGAAGCTTTCTTT
few | 12 | TRBJ1-2 | - | TRBV5-1 | CASTFDRGGYTF | TGCGCCAGCACCTTCGACAGAGGTGGCTACACCTTC
- | 12 | TRBJ1-1 | TRBD1 | TRBV29-1 | CSVHGQGTEAFF | TGCAGCGTTCACGGACAGGGCACTGAAGCTTTCTTT
few | 14 | TRBJ1-1 | - | TRBV30 | CAWSVRSVNTEAFF | TGTGCCTGGAGTGTACGTTCCGTGAACACTGAAGCTTTCTTT
- | 15 | TRBJ2-2 | - | TRBV18 | CASSPQRSNTGELFF | TGTGCCAGCTCACCACAGCGCTCGAACACCGGGGAGCTGTTTTTT